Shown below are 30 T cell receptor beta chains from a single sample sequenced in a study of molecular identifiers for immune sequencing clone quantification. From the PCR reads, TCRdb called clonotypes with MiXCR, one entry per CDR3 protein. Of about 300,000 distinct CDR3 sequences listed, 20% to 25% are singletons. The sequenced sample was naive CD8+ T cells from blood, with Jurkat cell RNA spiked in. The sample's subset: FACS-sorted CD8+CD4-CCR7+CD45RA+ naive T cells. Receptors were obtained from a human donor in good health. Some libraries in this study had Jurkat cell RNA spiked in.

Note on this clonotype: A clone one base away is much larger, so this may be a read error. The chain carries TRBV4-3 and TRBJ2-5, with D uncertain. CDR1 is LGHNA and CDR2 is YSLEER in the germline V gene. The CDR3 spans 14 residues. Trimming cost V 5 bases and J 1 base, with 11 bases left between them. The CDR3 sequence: CASSGRYSQETQYF. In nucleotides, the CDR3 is TGCGCCAGCAGCGGAAGGTACAGCCAAGAGACCCAGTACTTC.

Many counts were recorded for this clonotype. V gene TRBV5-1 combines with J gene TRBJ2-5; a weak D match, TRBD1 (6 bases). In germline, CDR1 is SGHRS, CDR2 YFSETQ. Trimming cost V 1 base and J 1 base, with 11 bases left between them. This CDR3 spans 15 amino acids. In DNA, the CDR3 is TGCGCCAGCAGCTTGACAGGGTTTATCCAAGAGACCCAGTACTTC. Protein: CASSLTGFIQETQYF.

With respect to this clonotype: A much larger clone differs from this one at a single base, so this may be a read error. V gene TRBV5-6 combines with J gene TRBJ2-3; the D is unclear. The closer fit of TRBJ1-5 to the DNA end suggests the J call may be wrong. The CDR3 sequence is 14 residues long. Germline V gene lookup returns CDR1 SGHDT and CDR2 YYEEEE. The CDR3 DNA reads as TGTGCCAGCAGCGGCGCTATAAGCACAGATACGCAGCATTTT. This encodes CASSGAISTDTQHF.

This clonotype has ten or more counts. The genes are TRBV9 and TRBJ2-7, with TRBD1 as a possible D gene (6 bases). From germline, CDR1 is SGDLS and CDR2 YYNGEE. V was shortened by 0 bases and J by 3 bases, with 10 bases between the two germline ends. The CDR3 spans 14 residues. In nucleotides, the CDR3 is TGTGCCAGCAGCGTAGCAACAGGGAACTACGAGCAGTACTTC. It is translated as CASSVATGNYEQYF.

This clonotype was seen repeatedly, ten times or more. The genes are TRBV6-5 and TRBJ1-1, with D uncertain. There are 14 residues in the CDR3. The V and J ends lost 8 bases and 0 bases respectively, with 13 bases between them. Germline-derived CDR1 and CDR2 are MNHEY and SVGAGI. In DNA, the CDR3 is TGTGCCAGCTTTTCGGGGAGCATGAACACTGAAGCTTTCTTT. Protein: CASFSGSMNTEAFF.

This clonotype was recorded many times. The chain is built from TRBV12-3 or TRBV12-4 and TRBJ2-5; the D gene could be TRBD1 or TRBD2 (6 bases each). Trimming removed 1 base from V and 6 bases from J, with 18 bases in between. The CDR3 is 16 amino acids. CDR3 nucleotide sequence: TGTGCCAGCAGTTTAGTGGGGGGCTATAGCATTCAGACCCAGTACTTC. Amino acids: CASSLVGGYSIQTQYF.

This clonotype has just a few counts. The CDR3 region has the DNA TGTGCCAGTAGTCCGACAGGGGGTTGGGACACTGAAGCTTTCTTT. Its protein product is CASSPTGGWDTEAFF. This sequence joins TRBV19 and TRBJ1-1; TRBD1 aligns across 9 bases. Germline V gives CDR1 LNHDA, CDR2 SQIVND (reference sequence). The CDR3 consists of 15 residues. V dropped 5 bases and J dropped 3; count of bases not matched to a gene: 7.

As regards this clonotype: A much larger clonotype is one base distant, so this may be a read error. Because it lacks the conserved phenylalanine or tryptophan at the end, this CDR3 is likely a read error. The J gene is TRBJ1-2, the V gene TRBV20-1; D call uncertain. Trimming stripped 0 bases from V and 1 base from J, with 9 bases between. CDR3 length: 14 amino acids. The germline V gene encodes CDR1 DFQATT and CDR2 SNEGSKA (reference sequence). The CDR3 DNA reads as TGCAGTGCTAGAGATCTGAGTGGTAACTATGGCTACACCTCC. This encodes CSARDLSGNYGYTS.

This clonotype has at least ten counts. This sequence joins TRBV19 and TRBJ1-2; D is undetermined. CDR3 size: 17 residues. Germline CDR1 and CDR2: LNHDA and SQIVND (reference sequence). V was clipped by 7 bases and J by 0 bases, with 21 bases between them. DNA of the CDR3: TGTGCCAGTACCCGACCGGACCTCACCACCTCTAACTATGGCTACACCTTC. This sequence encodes CASTRPDLTTSNYGYTF.

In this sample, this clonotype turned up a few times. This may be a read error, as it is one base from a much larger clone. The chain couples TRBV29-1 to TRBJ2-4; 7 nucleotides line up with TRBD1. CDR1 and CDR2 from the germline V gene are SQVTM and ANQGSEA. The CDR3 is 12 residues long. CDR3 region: CSVVGTENTQYF. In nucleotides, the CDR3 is TGCAGCGTTGTCGGGACAGAAAACACTCAGTACTTC.

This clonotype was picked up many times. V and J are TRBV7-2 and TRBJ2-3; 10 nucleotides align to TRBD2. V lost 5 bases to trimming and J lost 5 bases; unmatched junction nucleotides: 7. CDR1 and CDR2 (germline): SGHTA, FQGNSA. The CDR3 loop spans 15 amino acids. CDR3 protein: CASSPLAGVGDTQYF. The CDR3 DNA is TGTGCCAGCAGCCCGCTAGCGGGAGTTGGAGATACGCAGTATTTT. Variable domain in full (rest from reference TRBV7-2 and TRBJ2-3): GAGVSQSPSNKVTEKGKDVELRCDPISGHTALYWYRQSLGQGLEFLIYFQGNSAPDKSGLPSDRFSAERTGGSVSTLTIQRTQQEDSAVYLCASSPLAGVGDTQYFGPGTRLTVL.

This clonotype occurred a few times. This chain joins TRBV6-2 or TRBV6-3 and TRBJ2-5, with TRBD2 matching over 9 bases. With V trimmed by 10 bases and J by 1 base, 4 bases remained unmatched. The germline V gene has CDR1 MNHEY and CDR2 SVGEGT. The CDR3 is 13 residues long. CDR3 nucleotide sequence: TGTGCCACCCTAGCGGGGACCCAAGAGACCCAGTACTTC. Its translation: CATLAGTQETQYF.

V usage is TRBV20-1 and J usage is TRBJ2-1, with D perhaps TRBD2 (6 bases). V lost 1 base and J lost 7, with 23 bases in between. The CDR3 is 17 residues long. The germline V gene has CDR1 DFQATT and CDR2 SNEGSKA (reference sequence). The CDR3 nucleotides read TGCAGTGCTAGAGGGGGATCGGTAGCGGTGAAGTTGAATGAGCAGTTCTTC. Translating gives CSARGGSVAVKLNEQFF.

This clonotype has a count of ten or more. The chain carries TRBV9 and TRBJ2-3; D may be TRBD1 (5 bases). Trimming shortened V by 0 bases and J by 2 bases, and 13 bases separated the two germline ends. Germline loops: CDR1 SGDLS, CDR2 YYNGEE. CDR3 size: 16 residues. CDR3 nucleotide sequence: TGTGCCAGCAGCGTAGAAGGGGCAGGGTCCACAGATACGCAGTATTTT. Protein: CASSVEGAGSTDTQYF.

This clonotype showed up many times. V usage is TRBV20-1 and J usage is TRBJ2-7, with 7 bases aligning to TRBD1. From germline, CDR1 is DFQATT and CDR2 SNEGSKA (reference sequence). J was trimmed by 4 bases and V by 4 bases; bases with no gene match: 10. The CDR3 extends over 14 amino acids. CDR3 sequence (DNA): TGCAGTGCTATGACCCAGGGGGTTGGATACGAGCAGTACTTC. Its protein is CSAMTQGVGYEQYF.

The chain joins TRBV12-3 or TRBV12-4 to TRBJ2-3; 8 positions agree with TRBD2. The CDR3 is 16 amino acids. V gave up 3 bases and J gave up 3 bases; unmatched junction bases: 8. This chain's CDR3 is CASSFSGSGSTDTQYF. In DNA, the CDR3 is TGTGCCAGCAGTTTTTCTGGGAGCGGGAGTACAGATACGCAGTATTTT.

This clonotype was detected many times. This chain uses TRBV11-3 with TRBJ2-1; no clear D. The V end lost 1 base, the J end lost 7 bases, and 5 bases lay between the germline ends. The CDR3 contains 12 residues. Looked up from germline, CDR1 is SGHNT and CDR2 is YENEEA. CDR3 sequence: CASSLVANEQFF. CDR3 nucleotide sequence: TGTGCCAGCAGCTTAGTAGCAAATGAGCAGTTCTTC.

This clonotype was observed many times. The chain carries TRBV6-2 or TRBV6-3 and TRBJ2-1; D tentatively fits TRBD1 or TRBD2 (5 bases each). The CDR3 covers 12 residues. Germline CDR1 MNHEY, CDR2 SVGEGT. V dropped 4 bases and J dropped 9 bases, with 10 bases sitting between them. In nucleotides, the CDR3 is TGTGCCAGCAGTTCTCGAGGGGCTGAGCAGTTCTTC. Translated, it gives CASSSRGAEQFF.

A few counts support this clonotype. Here the CDR3 DNA reads TGTGCCAGCAGCCAAGATTCGAGCTCTGGAAACACCATATATTTT. It translates to CASSQDSSSGNTIYF. The chain recombines TRBV3-1 with TRBJ1-3; no clear D. This CDR3 has 15 residues. Looked up from germline, CDR1 is LGHDT and CDR2 is YNNKEL (reference sequence). Trimming cost V 0 bases and J 0 bases, with 6 bases left between them.

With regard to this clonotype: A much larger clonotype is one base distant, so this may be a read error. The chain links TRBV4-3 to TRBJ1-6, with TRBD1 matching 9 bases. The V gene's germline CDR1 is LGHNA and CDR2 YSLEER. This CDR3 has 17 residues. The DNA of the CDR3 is TGCGCCAGCAGCCCAATTTTAACAGGGGGCGCAAATTCACCCCCCCACTTT. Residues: CASSPILTGGANSPPHF.

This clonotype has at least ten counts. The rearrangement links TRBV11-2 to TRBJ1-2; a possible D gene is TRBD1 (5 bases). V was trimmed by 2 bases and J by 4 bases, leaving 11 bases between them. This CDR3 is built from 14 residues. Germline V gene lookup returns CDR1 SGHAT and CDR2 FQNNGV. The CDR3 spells CASSLHGAAYGYTF. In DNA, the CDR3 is TGTGCCAGCAGCTTACACGGGGCAGCCTATGGCTACACCTTC. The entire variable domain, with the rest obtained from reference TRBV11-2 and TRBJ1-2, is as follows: EAGVAQSPRYKIIEKRQSVAFWCNPISGHATLYWYQQILGQGPKLLIQFQNNGVVDDSQLPKDRFSAERLKGVDSTLKIQPAKLEDSAVYLCASSLHGAAYGYTFGSGTRLTVV.

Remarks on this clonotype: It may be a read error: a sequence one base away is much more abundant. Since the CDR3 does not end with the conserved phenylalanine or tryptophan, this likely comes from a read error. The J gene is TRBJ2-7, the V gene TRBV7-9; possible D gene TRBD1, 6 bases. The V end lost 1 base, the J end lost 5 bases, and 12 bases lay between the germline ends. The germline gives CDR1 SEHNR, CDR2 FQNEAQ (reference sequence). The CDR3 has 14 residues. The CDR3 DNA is TGTGCCAGCAGCTTAGAACAGGGTACGGACGAGCAGTACCTC. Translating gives CASSLEQGTDEQYL.

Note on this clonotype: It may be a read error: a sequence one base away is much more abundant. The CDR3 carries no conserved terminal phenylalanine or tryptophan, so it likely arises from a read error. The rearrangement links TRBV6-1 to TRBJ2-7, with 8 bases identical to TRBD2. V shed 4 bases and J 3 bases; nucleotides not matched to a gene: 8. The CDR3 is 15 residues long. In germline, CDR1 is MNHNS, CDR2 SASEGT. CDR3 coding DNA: TGTGCCAGCAGTGGTGGCAGCGGGAGTCTCTACGAGCAGTACCTC. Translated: CASSGGSGSLYEQYL.

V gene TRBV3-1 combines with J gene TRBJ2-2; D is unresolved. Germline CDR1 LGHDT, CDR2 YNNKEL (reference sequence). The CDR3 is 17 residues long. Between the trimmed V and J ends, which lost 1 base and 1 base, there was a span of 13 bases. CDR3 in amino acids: CASSQVFWAQNTGELFF. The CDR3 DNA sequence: TGTGCCAGCAGCCAAGTTTTTTGGGCACAGAACACCGGGGAGCTGTTTTTT.

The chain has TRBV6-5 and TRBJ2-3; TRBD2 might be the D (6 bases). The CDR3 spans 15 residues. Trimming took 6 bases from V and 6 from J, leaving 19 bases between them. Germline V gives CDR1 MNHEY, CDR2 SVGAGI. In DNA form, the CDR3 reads TGTGCCAGCAGCCAGGGATCACTGGGGAGGGATACGCAGTATTTT. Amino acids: CASSQGSLGRDTQYF.

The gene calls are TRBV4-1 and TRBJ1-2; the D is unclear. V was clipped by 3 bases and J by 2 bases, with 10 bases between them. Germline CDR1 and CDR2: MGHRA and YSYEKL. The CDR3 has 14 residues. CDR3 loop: CASSHETGNYGYTF. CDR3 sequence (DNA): TGCGCCAGCAGCCATGAGACGGGCAACTATGGCTACACCTTC.

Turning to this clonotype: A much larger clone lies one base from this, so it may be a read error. DNA of the CDR3: TGCAGCGCTGAGGGACTAGTGGGGACTAGCACAGATACGCAGTATTTT. This encodes CSAEGLVGTSTDTQYF. The chain employs TRBV29-1 and TRBJ2-3; 8 bases are a match to TRBD2. The CDR3 is 16 residues long. V lost 7 bases and J lost 0; bases outside the gene matches: 12. Per the germline V gene, CDR1 is SQVTM and CDR2 is ANQGSEA.

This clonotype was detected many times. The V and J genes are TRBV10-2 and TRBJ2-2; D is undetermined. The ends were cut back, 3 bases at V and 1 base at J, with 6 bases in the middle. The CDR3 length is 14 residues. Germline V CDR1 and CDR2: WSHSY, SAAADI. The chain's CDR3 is CASSDQMNTGELFF. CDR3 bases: TGCGCCAGCAGTGACCAGATGAACACCGGGGAGCTGTTTTTT.

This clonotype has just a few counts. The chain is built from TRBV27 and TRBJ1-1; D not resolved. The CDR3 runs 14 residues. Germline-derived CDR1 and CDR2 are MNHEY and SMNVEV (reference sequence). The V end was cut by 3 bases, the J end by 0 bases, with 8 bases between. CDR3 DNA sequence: TGTGCCAGCAGTTTTGGCAGATTGAACACTGAAGCTTTCTTT. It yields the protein CASSFGRLNTEAFF.

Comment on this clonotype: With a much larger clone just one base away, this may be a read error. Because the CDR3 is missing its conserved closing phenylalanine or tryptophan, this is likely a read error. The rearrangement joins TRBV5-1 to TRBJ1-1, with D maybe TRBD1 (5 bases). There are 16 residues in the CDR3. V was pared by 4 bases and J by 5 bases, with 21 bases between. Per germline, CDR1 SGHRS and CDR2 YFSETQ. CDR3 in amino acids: CASSPRGVQGLTEAFI. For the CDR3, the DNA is TGCGCCAGCAGCCCCCGGGGGGTTCAGGGATTGACTGAAGCTTTCATT.